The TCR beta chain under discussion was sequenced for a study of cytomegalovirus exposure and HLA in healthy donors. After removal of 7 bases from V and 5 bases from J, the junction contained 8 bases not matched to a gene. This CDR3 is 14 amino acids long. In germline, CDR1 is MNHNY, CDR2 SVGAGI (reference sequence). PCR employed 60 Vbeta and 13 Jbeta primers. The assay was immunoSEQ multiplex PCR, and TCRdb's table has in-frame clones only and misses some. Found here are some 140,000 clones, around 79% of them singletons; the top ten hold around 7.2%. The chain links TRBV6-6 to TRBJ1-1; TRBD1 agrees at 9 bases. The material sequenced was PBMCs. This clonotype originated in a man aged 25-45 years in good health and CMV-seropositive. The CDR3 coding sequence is TGTGCCAGCACCTCCGGGACAGGGAGGACTGAAGCTTTCTTT. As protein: CASTSGTGRTEAFF.